This paragraph covers one T cell receptor beta chain sequence. This clonotype has a handful of counts. Its antigen is currently not known. No much larger clonotype is one base removed from it; base qualities were not supplied. The sample is drawn from a study of human T cells and chemical hapten exposure (dated by TCRdb to 2020 to 2022). General notes on the study: For sensitization, 2% DPC in acetone was applied to a roughly 2 cm by roughly 2 cm area of upper inner arm skin. Weekly therapeutic DPC doses were additionally applied to the scalp of patients throughout the roughly 23-week study period. Patch testing was performed on the upper back with Finn chambers containing 0.01% DPC, and the patch tests were scored after 6 days according to International Contact Dermatitis Research Group standards. Most of the patients in the cohort were female, and the cohort covered alopecia areata with under or over 50% scalp involvement, alopecia totalis and alopecia universalis. Libraries were pooled for sequencing, and variation in per-sample TCR yields was attributed mainly to small differences in library volumes within the pool. This study followed changes in the peripheral blood TCR repertoire in vivo during primary and secondary sensitization of alopecia patients to the hapten diphenylcyclopropenone (DPC). Patient blood was sampled pre-sensitization (week 0) and at 2, 6 and about 24 weeks after DPC sensitization. Around 29 alopecia patients provided blood for TCR sequencing at one to four time points (pre-sensitization, 2, 6 and 24 weeks). Both TCR alpha and TCR beta chains were sequenced from each blood RNA sample.

CDR1 and CDR2, looked up from the germline V gene, are KGHDR and SFDVKD. A distance of 10 bases separates the germline ends of V and J, which lose 5 bases and 2 bases respectively. CDR3 length: 14 amino acids, cysteine to phenylalanine. The kept DNA is CDR3 alone, 42 bases in frame from the first base. The paper's findings and limits, for the study overall: Because every patient had alopecia, a presumed autoimmune disease, the patients' immune response might differ from that of healthy individuals. Repeated subsampling changed both the strength of the expansion versus patch-test correlation and the threshold at which the correlation became significant. The number of TCRs above 1 in 1000 frequency did not change with DPC sensitization; there was no evidence of global repertoire structure alterations. The number of PT1 expanded TCRs positively correlated with patch test score, significant at thresholds 8, 16 and 32 but not 4. Significantly more large CDR3 similarity clusters were formed by expanded TCRs than by pre-sensitization or healthy control sets, consistent with antigen-driven responses.

This specimen's time point label, interpreted: patch test 2, 6 weeks after DPC sensitization. The sample's treatment or condition label is to be understood as: therapeutic diphenylcyclopropenone sensitization with weekly scalp DPC. Unfractionated whole blood was collected in Tempus Blood RNA tubes, and total RNA was extracted from that blood. Blood at each patch-test visit was drawn before the patch test was applied. Patients were considered eligible if aged 18 to 70, diagnosed with alopecia and deemed suitable for DPC therapy, and patients were excluded if pregnant. Library construction relied on RACE. Instrument used: NextSeq 500. Library preparation attached unique molecular identifiers to individual cDNA molecules for quantitative, reproducible TCR counting. As for the authors' bioinformatics: The median number of TCRs per sample was around 100,000, ranging from 23,224 to 690,600. V, J and CDR3 annotation of the TCR reads was carried out using the Decombinator software suite. For PS versus PT1 abundance plots, all samples were subsampled to the same number of TCRs (28,000). TCRs were defined as expanded if absent before sensitization and observed at least eight times at the 2-week time point. Clones were called with MiXCR by TCRdb after fastp trimmed the public reads at Q25, and only in-frame beta chains were retained. Each entry is one CDR3 protein sequence, shown with its most common DNA and genes. TCRdb, rather than the study authors, made the V and J calls. Across this sample there are 35,000 to 50,000 distinct CDR3 sequences, with approximately 9.6% seen only once. The ten top clones hold roughly 13% of the sample.

This receptor was taken from a woman under 40 with alopecia areata. Some clones in this sample may be carry-over from other donors' samples. Specimen: whole blood, collected in connection with sensitization to the hapten diphenylcyclopropenone (DPC). The chain couples TRBV24-1 to TRBJ2-3; the D gene cannot be resolved beyond TRBD1 or TRBD2, each matching 5 bases. The DNA is as follows: TGTGCCACCAGTGCCCGGGACCACACAGATACGCAGTATTTT. Its protein product is CATSARDHTDTQYF.